This paragraph covers one T cell receptor (beta chain) sequence. Its target is unknown. What was sequenced were expressed TCRB transcripts, since all of the isolated RNA had been reverse transcribed. The data were produced by immunoSEQ multiplex PCR, yet TCRdb's version contains in-frame clones alone and is incomplete. The table lists tens of thousands of clones, 68% of them singletons. The sample comes from a study of beta chain features in type 1 diabetes. Study-wide results and limits: In comparison with healthy donors, patients had naive, central memory and Treg TCRB repertoires that appeared more similar. Among patients with Type 1 diabetes, TCRB CDR3s were moderately but significantly shorter in every one of the four CD4+ subsets.

The CDR3 spans 15 residues. In germline, CDR1 is MNHEY, CDR2 SVGAGI. V lost 5 bases, J lost 7 bases, and 17 bases lay in between. The chain employs TRBV6-5 and TRBJ1-4, with D possibly matching TRBD1 (6 bases). The sequence was collected from a woman in her 40s with type 1 diabetes. The sample taken for sequencing was stem cell memory CD4+ T cells from blood. Here the CDR3 DNA reads TGTGCCAGCAGTCCCACTCAGGGGAGTACTGAAAAACTGTTTTTT. Its translation is CASSPTQGSTEKLFF.